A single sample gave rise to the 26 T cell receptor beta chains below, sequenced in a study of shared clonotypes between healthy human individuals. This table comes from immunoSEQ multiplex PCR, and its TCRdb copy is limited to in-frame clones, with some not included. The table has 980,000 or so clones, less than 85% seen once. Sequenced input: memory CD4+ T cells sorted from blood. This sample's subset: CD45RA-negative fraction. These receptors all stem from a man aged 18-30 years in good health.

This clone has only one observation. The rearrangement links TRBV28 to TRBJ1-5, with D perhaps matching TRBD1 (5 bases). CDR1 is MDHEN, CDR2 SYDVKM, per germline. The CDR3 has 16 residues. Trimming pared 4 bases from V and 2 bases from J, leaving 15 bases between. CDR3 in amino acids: CASSWGRRGGNQPQHF. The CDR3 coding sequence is TGTGCCAGCAGTTGGGGCAGGCGGGGTGGCAATCAGCCCCAGCATTTT.

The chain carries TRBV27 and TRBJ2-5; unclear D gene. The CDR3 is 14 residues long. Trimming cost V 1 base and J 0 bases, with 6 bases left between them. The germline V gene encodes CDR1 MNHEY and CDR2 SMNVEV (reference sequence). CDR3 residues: CASSLLTHQETQYF. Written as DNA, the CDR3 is TGTGCCAGCAGTTTATTGACCCACCAAGAGACCCAGTACTTC.

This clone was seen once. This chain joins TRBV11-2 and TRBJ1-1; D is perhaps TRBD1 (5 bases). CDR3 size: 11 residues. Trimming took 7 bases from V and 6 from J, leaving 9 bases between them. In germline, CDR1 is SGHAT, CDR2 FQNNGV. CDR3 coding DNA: TGTGCCAGCACTTGGGGGGCTGAAGCTTTCTTT. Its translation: CASTWGAEAFF.

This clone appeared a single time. Here the CDR3 DNA reads TGCGCCAGCAGTCCTACAGGGGGAGAGGGCTACACCTTC. Residues: CASSPTGGEGYTF. V usage is TRBV5-1 and J usage is TRBJ1-2; 8 bases are a match to TRBD1. CDR1 is SGHRS and CDR2 is YFSETQ in the germline V gene. The length of the CDR3 is 13 residues. V shed 5 bases and J 8 bases; nucleotides not matched to a gene: 8.

CDR3 in DNA: TGTGCCAGCAGCACATGGACAGGGGGCCATGGCTACACCTTC. This gives the protein CASSTWTGGHGYTF. This chain uses TRBV5-4 with TRBJ1-2; 11 bases are shared with TRBD1. This CDR3 comprises 14 residues. V gave up 4 bases and J gave up 6 bases; unmatched junction bases: 5. Germline-derived CDR1 and CDR2 are SGHNT and YYREEE (reference sequence).

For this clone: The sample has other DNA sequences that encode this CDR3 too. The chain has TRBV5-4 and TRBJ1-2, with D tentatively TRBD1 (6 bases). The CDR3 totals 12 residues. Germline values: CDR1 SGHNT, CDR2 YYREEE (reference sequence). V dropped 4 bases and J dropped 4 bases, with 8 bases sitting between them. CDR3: CASSVDSYGYTF. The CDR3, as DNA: TGTGCCAGCAGCGTGGACAGCTATGGCTACACCTTC.

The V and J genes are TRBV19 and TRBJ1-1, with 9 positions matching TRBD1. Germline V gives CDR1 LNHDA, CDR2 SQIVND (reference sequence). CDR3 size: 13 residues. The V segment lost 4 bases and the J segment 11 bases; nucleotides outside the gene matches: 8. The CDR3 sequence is CASSSRDRVEAFF. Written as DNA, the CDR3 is TGTGCCAGTAGTAGCCGGGACAGGGTTGAGGCTTTCTTT.

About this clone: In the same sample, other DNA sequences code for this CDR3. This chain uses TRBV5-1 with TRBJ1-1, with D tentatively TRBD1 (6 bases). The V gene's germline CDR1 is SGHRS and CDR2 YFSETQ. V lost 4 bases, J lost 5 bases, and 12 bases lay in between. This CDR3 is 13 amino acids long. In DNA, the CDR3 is TGCGCCAGCAGCCTACAGGGCCGGACTGAAGCTTTCTTT. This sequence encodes CASSLQGRTEAFF.

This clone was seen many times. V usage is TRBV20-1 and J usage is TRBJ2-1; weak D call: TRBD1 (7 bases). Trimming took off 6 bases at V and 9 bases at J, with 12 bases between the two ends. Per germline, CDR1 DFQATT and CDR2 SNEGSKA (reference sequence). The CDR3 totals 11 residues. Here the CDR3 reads CSASQGGEQFF. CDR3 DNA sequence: TGCAGTGCGAGCCAGGGGGGTGAGCAGTTCTTC.

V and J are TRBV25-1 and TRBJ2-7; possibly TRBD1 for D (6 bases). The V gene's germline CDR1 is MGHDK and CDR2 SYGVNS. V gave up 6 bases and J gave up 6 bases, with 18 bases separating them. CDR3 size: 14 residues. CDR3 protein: CASRKTGALGEQYF. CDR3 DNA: TGTGCCAGCAGGAAGACAGGCGCCCTAGGCGAGCAGTACTTC.

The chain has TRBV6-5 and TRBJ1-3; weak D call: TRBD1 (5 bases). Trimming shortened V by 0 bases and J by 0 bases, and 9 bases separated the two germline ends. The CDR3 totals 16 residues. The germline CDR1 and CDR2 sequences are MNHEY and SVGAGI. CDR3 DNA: TGTGCCAGCAGTTACTCGGCAGGGTTCTCTGGAAACACCATATATTTT. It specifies CASSYSAGFSGNTIYF.

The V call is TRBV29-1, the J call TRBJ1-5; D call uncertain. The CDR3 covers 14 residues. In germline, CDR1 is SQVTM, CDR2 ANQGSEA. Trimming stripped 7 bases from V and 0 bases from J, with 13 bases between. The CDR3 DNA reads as TGCAGCGCCCGAACCGGGGATAGCAATCAGCCCCAGCATTTT. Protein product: CSARTGDSNQPQHF.

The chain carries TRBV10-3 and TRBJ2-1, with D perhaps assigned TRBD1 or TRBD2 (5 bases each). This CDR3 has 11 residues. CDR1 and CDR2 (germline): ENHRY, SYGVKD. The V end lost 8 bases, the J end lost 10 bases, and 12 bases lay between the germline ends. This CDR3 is CAIDRGTEQFF. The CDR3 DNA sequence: TGTGCCATCGATCGGGGCACGGAGCAGTTCTTC.

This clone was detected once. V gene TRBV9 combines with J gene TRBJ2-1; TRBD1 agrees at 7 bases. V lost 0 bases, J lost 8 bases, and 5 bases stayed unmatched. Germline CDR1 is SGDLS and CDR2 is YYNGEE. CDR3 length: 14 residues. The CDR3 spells CASSVAPGGDEQFF. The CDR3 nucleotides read TGTGCCAGCAGCGTAGCTCCAGGGGGAGATGAGCAGTTCTTC. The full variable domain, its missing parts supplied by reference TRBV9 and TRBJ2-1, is DSGVTQTPKHLITATGQRVTLRCSPRSGDLSVYWYQQSLDQGLQFLIQYYNGEERAKGNILERFSAQQFPDLHSELNLSSLELGDSALYFCASSVAPGGDEQFFGPGTRLTVL.

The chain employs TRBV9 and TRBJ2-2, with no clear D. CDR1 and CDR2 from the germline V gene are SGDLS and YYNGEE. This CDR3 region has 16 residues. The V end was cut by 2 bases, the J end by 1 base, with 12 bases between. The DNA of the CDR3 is TGTGCCAGCAGCGTCAACCCGGGTGGGAACACCGGGGAGCTGTTTTTT. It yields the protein CASSVNPGGNTGELFF.

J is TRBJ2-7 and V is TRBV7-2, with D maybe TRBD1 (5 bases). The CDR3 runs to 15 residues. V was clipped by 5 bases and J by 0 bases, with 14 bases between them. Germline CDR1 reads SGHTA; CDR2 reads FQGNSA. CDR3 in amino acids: CASSKGQGPSYEQYF. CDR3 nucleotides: TGTGCCAGCAGCAAGGGGCAGGGCCCCTCCTACGAGCAGTACTTC. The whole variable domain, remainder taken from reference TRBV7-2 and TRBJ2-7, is GAGVSQSPSNKVTEKGKDVELRCDPISGHTALYWYRQSLGQGLEFLIYFQGNSAPDKSGLPSDRFSAERTGGSVSTLTIQRTQQEDSAVYLCASSKGQGPSYEQYFGPGTRLTVT.

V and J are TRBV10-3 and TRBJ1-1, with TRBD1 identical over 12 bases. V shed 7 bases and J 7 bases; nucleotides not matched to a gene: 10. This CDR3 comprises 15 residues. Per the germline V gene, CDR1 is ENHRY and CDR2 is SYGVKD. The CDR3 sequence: CAITKGQGARGEAFF. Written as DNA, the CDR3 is TGTGCCATCACTAAGGGACAGGGGGCTCGTGGTGAAGCTTTCTTT.

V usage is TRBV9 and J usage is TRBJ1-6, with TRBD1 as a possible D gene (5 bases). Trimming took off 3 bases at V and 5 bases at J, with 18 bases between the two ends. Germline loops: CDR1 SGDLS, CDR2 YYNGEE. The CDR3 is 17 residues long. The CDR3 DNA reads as TGTGCCAGCAGCGGGGCCGAGGGGTTCGGGAATAATTCACCCCTCCACTTT. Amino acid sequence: CASSGAEGFGNNSPLHF.

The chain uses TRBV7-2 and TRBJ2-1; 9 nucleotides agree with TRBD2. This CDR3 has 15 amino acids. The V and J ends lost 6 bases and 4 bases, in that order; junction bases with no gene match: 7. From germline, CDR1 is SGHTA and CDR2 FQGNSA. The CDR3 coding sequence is TGTGCCAGCAGTACCTCGGCGGGGGGGTACAATGAGCAGTTCTTC. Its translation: CASSTSAGGYNEQFF.

CDR3 in DNA: TGTGCCAGCAGAATACAGGGGAACACTGAAGCTTTCTTT. Translation gives CASRIQGNTEAFF. This chain joins TRBV6-5 and TRBJ1-1; a weak D match, TRBD1 (6 bases). V lost 6 bases, J lost 1 base, and 9 bases lay in between. Per germline, CDR1 MNHEY and CDR2 SVGAGI. The CDR3 runs to 13 residues.

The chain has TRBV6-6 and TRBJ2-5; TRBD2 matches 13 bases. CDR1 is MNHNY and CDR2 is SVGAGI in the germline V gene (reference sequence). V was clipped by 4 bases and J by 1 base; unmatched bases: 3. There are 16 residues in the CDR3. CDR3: CASSSGTSGVQETQYF. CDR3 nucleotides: TGTGCCAGCAGTTCAGGGACTAGCGGGGTCCAAGAGACCCAGTACTTC.

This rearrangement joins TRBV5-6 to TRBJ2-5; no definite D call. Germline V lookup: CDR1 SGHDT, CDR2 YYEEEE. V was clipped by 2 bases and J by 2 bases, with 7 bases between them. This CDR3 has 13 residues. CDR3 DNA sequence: TGTGCCAGCAGCTTAGTGGGACAAGAGACCCAGTACTTC. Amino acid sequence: CASSLVGQETQYF.

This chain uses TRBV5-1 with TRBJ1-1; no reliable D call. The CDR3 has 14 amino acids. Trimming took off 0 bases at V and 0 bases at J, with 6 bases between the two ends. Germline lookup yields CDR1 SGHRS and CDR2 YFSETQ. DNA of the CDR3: TGCGCCAGCAGCTTGGACTTTATGAACACTGAAGCTTTCTTT. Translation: CASSLDFMNTEAFF.

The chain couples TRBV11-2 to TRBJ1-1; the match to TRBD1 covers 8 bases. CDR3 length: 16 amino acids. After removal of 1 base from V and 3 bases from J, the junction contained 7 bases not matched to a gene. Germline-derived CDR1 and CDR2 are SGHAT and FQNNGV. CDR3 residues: CASSLGTGKTDTEAFF. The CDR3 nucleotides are TGTGCCAGCAGCTTAGGGACAGGGAAGACGGACACTGAAGCTTTCTTT.

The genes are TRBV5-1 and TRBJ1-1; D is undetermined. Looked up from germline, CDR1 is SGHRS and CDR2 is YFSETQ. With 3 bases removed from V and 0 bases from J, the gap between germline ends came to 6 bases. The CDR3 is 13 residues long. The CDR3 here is CASSWTVNTEAFF. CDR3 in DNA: TGCGCCAGCAGCTGGACCGTGAACACTGAAGCTTTCTTT.

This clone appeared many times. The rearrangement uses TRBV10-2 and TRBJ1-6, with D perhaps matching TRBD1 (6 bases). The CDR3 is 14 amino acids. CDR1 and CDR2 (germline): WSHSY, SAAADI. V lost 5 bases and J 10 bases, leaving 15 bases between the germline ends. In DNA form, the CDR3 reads TGCGCCAGCAGTAGAGGGGGGGAGGTATCACCCCTCCACTTT. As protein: CASSRGGEVSPLHF.